What follows is one T cell receptor beta chain and its context. What it recognizes is unknown. The sample originates from a study of shared clonotypes between healthy human individuals. General study findings and limits: Though the depth was large, rarefaction showed that sorted-subset sequencing was incomplete.

The table came from immunoSEQ multiplex PCR; TCRdb's copy has only in-frame clones and leaves some out. The sample includes around 1.9 million clones, roughly 95% of them seen just once. Germline trimming cut 2 bases from V and 8 bases from J; bases unmatched to any gene: 10. The CDR3 spans 16 residues. CDR1 is MDHEN, CDR2 SYDVKM, per germline. CD45RO negativity and positive selection for CCR7 defined naive CD8 cells, a population that excluded terminally differentiated effector memory CD45RA+ cells. Material for sequencing was naive CD8+ T cells from PBMCs. The receptor comes from a man aged 18 to 35 in good health. Some clones in this sample may be carry-over from other donors' samples. The rearrangement joins TRBV28 to TRBJ1-4, with TRBD1 matching over 8 bases. Here the CDR3 reads CASSLGRRGQQEKLFF. The CDR3 DNA reads TGTGCCAGCAGTTTAGGCCGCAGGGGGCAACAGGAAAAACTGTTTTTT.